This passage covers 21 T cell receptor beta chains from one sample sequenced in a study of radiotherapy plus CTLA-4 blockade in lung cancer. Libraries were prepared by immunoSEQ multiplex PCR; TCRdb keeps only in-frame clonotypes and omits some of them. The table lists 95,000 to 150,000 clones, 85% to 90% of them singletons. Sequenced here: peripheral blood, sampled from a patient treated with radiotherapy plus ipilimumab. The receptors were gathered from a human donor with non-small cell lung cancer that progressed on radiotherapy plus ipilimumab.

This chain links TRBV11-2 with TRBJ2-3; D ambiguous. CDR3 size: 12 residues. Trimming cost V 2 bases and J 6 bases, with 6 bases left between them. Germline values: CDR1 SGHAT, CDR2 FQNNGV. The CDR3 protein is CASSLWGDTQYF. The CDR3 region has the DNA TGTGCCAGCAGCTTATGGGGTGATACGCAGTATTTT.

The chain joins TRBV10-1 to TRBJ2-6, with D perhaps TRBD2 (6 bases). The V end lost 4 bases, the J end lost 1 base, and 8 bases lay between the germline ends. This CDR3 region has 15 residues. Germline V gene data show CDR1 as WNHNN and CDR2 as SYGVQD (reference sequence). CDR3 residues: CASSAGVSGANVLTF. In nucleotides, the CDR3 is TGCGCCAGCAGTGCGGGGGTGTCTGGGGCCAACGTCCTGACTTTC.

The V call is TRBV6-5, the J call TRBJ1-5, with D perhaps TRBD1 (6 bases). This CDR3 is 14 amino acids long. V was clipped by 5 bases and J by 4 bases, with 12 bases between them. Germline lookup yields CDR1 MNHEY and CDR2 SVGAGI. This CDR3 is CASSPLDRNQPQHF. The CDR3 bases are TGTGCCAGCAGTCCCCTGGACAGAAATCAGCCCCAGCATTTT.

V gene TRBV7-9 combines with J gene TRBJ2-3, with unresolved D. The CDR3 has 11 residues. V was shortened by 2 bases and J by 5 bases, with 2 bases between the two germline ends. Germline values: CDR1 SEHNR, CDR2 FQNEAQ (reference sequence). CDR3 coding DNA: TGTGCCAGCAGCTTACTAGATACGCAGTATTTT. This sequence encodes CASSLLDTQYF.

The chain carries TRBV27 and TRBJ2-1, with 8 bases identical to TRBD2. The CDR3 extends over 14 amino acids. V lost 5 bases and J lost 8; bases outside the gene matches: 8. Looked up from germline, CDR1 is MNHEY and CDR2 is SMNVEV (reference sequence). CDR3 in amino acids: CASSATAGVDEQFF. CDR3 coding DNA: TGTGCCAGCAGTGCCACAGCGGGAGTAGATGAGCAGTTCTTC.

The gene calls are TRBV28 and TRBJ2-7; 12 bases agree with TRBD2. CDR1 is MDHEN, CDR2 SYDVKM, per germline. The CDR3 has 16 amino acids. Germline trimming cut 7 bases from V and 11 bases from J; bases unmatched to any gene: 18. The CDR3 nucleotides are TGTGCCAGCAAGCTAGCGGGAGGGCACTCCCTTGGCGCTGAGTACTTC. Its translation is CASKLAGGHSLGAEYF. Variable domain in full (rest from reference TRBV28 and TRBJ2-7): DVKVTQSSRYLVKRTGEKVFLECVQDMDHENMFWYRQDPGLGLRLIYFSYDVKMKEKGDIPEGYSVSREKKERFSLILESASTNQTSMYLCASKLAGGHSLGAEYFGPGTRLTVT.

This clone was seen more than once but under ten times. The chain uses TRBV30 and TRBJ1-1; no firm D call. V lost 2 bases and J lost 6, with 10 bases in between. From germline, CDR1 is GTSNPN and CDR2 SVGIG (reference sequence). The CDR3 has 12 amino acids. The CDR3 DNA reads TGTGCCTGGAGTACCCGGAAGGCTGAAGCTTTCTTT. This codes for CAWSTRKAEAFF. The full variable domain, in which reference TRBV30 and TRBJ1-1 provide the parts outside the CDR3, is SQTIHQWPATLVQPVGSPLSLECTVEGTSNPNLYWYRQAAGRGLQLLFYSVGIGQISSEVPQNLSASRPQDRQFILSSKKLLLSDSGFYLCAWSTRKAEAFFGQGTRLTVV.

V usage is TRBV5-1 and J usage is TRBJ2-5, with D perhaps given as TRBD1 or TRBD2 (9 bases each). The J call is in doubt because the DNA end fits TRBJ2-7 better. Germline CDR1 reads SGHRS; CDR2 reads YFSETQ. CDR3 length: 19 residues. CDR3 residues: CASSLNTGGWREGNYEQYF. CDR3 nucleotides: TGCGCCAGCAGCCTGAATACAGGGGGCTGGCGGGAGGGCAACTACGAGCAGTACTTC.

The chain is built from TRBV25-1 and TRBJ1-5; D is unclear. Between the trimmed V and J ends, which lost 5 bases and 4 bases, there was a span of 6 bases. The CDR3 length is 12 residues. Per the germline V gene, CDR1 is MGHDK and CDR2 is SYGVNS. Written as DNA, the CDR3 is TGTGCCAGCAGTTTCGGTAATCAGCCCCAGCATTTT. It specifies CASSFGNQPQHF.

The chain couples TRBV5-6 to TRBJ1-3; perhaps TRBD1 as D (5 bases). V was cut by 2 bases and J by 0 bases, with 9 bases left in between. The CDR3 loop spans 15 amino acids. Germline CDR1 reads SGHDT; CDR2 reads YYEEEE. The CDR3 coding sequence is TGTGCCAGCAGCTTCAGGGCGACCTCTGGAAACACCATATATTTT. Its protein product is CASSFRATSGNTIYF.

DNA of the CDR3: TGTGCCAGCAGCCAAGAACAGACTCTCAATCAGCCCCAGCATTTT. The encoded protein is CASSQEQTLNQPQHF. The chain couples TRBV4-2 to TRBJ1-5; D is ambiguous. Trimming cost V 0 bases and J 3 bases, with 9 bases left between them. Germline assignment: CDR1 LGHNA and CDR2 YNFKEQ. CDR3 size: 15 residues.

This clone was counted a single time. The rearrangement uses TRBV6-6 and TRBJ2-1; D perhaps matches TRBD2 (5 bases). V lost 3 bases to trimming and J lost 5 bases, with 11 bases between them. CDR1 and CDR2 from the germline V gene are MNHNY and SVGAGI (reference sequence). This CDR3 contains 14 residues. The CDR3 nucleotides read TGTGCCAGCAGTTATGGGCTAGCCAACAATGAGCAGTTCTTC. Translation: CASSYGLANNEQFF.

The CDR3 DNA sequence: TGTGCCAGCAGTTTACGGCAGGGTAACAATGAGCAGTTCTTC. Its translation is CASSLRQGNNEQFF. V and J are TRBV27 and TRBJ2-1, with D perhaps matching TRBD1 (5 bases). Trimming took off 2 bases at V and 5 bases at J, with 10 bases between the two ends. CDR3 length: 14 amino acids. Germline-derived CDR1 and CDR2 are MNHEY and SMNVEV (reference sequence).

As DNA, the CDR3 is TGTGCCAGCAGCTTGGACCTAGCGGACTTCCGGGAGCAGTACTTC. It is translated as CASSLDLADFREQYF. This chain links TRBV5-4 with TRBJ2-5; 7 nucleotides line up with TRBD2. The CDR3 runs to 15 residues. Germline values: CDR1 SGHNT, CDR2 YYREEE (reference sequence). The ends lost 0 bases at V and 11 bases at J; junction bases unmatched: 13.

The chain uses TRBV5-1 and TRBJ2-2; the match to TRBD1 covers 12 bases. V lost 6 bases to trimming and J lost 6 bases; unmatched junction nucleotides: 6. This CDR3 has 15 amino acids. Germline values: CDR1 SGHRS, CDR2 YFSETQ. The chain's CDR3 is CASTRDRGPPGELFF. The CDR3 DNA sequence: TGCGCCAGCACCCGGGACAGGGGGCCCCCCGGGGAGCTGTTTTTT.

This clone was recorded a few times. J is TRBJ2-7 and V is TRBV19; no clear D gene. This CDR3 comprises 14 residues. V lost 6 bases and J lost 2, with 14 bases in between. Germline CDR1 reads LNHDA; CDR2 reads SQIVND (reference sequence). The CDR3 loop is CASRETSEPYEQYF. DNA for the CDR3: TGTGCCAGTAGGGAAACCAGCGAACCCTACGAGCAGTACTTC.

CDR3 in DNA: TGTGCCATCAGTGATAGGCCTAGCGGGAGGTCCCAAGAGACCCAGTACTTC. It is translated as CAISDRPSGRSQETQYF. The chain links TRBV10-3 to TRBJ2-5, with 11 positions matching TRBD2. J was trimmed by 1 base and V by 3 bases; bases with no gene match: 7. This CDR3 comprises 17 residues. The germline CDR1 and CDR2 sequences are ENHRY and SYGVKD.

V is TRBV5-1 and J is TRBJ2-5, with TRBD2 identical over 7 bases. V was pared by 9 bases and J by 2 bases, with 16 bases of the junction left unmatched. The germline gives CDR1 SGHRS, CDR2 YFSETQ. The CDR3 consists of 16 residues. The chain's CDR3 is CATSAGDFPTQETQYF. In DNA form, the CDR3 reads TGCGCCACTAGCGCGGGGGATTTTCCCACTCAAGAGACCCAGTACTTC.

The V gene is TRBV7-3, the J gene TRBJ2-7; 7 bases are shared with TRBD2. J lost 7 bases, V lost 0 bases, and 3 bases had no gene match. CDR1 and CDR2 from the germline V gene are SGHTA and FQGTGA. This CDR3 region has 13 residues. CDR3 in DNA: TGTGCCAGCAGCTTAACTGGAGCGGGAGAGCAGTACTTC. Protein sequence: CASSLTGAGEQYF.

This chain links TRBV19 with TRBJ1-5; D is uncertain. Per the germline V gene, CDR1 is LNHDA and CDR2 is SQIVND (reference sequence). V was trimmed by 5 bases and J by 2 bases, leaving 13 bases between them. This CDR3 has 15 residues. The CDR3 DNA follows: TGTGCCAGTAGTCCCCAGATCCGGGGCAATCAGCCCCAGCATTTT. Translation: CASSPQIRGNQPQHF.

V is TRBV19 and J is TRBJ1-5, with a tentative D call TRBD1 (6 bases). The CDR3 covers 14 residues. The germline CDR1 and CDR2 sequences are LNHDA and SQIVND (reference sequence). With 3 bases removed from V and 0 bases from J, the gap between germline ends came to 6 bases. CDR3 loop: CASSMDSSNQPQHF. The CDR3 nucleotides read TGTGCCAGTAGTATGGACAGTAGCAATCAGCCCCAGCATTTT. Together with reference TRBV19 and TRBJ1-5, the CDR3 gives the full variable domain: DGGITQSPKYLFRKEGQNVTLSCEQNLNHDAMYWYRQDPGQGLRLIYYSQIVNDFQKGDIAEGYSVSREKKESFPLTVTSAQKNPTAFYLCASSMDSSNQPQHFGDGTRLSIL.